This TCR beta chain was captured by sequencing in a study of cytomegalovirus exposure and HLA in healthy donors. Trimming cost V 3 bases and J 4 bases, with 27 bases left between them. Germline V gene lookup returns CDR1 KGHSH and CDR2 LQKENI. The CDR3 spans 19 residues. With regard to this clone: Its matching antigen is unknown.

The study ran its PCR with 60 Vbeta and 13 Jbeta primers. Sequenced by immunoSEQ multiplex PCR; TCRdb stores in-frame clones only, minus some. Of 140,000 or so clones in the sample, more than 55% were seen once. Study conclusions and caveats: Productive rates of about 90% or about 30% were seen for most TCR beta V segments in an earlier analysis. A later analysis found TCR association rates differed by HLA locus, highest for DRB1 and lowest for HLA-C.

The sequencing input was PBMCs. The clonotype originates from a woman aged 55 to 70 in good health and CMV-seronegative. V usage is TRBV18 and J usage is TRBJ1-2; D perhaps matches TRBD1 (5 bases). The CDR3 coding sequence is TGTGCCAGCTCACCCGGAGCTCACCACGGGGGGGGTACTAGCTATGGCTACACCTTC. Translating it yields CASSPGAHHGGGTSYGYTF.